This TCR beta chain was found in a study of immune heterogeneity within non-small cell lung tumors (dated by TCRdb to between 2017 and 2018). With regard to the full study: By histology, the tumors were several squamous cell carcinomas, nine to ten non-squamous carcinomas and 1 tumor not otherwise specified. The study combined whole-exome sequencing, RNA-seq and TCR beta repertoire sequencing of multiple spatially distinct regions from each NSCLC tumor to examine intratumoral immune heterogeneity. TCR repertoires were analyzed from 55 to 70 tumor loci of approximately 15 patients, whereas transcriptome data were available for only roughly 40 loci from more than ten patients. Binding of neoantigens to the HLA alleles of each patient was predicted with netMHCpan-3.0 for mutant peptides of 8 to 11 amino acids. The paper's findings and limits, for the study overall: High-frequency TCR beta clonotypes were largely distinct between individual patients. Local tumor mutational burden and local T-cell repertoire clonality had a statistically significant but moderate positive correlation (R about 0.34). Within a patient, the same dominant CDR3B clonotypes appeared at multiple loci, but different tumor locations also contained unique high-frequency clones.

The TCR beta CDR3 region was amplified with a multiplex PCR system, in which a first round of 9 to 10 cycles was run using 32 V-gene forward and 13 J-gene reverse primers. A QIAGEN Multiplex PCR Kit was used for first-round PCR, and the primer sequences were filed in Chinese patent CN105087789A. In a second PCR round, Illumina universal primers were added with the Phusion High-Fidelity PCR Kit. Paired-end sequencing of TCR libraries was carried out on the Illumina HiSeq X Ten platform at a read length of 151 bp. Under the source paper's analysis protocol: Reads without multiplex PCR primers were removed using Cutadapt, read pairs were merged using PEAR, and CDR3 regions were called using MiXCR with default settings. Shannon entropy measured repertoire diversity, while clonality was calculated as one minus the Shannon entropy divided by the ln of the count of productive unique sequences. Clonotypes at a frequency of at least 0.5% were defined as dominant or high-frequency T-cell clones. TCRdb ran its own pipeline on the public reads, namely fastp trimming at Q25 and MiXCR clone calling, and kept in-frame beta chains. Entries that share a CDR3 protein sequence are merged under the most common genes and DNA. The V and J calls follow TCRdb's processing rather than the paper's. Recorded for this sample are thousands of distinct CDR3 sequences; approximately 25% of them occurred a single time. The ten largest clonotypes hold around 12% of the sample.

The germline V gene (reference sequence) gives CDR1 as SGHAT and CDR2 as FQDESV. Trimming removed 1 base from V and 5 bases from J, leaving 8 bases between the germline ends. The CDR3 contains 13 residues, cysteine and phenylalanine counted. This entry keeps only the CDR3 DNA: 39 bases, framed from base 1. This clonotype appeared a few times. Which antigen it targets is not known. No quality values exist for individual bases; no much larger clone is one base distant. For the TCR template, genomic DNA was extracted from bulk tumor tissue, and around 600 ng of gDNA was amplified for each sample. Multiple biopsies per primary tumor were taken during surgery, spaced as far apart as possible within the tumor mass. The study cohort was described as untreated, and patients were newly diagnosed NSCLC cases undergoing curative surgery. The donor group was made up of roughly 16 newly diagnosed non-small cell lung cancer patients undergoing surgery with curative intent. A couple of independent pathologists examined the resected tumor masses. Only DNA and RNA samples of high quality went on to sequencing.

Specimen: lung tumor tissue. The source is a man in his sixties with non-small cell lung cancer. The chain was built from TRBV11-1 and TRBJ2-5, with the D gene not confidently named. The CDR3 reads CASSLEYGETQYF. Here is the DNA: TGTGCCAGCAGCTTAGAATATGGGGAGACCCAGTACTTC.